This T cell receptor beta chain came from a study of PD-L1 blockade in urothelial cancer. About the research overall: Patients initiated atezolizumab at some point between 2013 and 2015 at 1,200 mg intravenously every 3 weeks. Researchers looked at the blood 3 weeks (second dose) and 6 weeks after treatment began.

Assay: immunoSEQ multiplex PCR; the TCRdb copy retains only in-frame clones and omits some. Among tens of thousands of clones listed, approximately 86% were seen once. V lost 2 bases and J 3 bases, leaving 14 bases between the germline ends. CDR1 MNHEY and CDR2 SMNVEV come from the germline V gene (reference sequence). This CDR3 is built from 16 residues. Enrolled patients showed locally advanced or metastatic urothelial carcinoma. The number of samples from each patient was between 1 and 8, taken pretreatment and on-treatment. This sequence joins TRBV27 and TRBJ2-1, with D uncertain. The TCR originated in a woman in her 70s with urothelial cancer. The sequences come from PBMCs, collected around atezolizumab (anti-PD-L1) treatment. CDR3 in amino acids: CASSLVLPTLYNEQFF. The CDR3 DNA reads as TGTGCCAGCAGTTTAGTCCTACCTACCCTCTACAATGAGCAGTTCTTC.